This TCR beta chain was profiled in a study of spatial heterogeneity in lung cancer. Whole-study results and caveats: Among blood samples, ubiquitous expanded tumor TCRs appeared more at resection than at follow-up.

The time point was: sample taken at primary tumor resection. Donation came from approximately 69 patients with untreated early-stage non-small cell lung cancer. Researchers sequenced whole RNA taken from tumor, nontumor lung or frozen PBMC without sorting. In germline, CDR1 is MNHNY, CDR2 SVGAGI (reference sequence). The junction had 5 bases not matched to a gene; V was cut back by 7 bases and J by 6 bases. CDR3 length: 12 amino acids. In its sample, this clonotype was seen many times. Antigen: not known. Every TCR cDNA molecule bore its own unique molecular identifier. A single record per CDR3 protein comes from TCRdb applying MiXCR to the 5' RACE reads. The sample has tens of thousands of distinct CDR3 sequences; around 5.8% are singletons.

The specimen was PBMCs, collected at surgery. The chain recombines TRBV6-6 with TRBJ2-7, with 8 positions matching TRBD2. The sequence derives from a male donor with early-stage non-small cell lung cancer. The CDR3 here is CASMTGGLEQYF. CDR3 DNA sequence: TGTGCCAGCATGACGGGGGGGCTCGAGCAGTACTTC.